This T cell receptor (beta chain) was documented in a study of T cell repertoires in cytomegalovirus infection. Per germline, CDR1 WSHSY and CDR2 SAAADI. V gave up 6 bases and J gave up 9 bases; unmatched junction bases: 5. The CDR3 has 13 residues. On this clonotype: No antigen is known for it.

TCRdb processed the reads anew with MiXCR; each CDR3 protein has one entry. The top ten hold roughly a fifth of the sample, which has about 280,000 distinct CDR3 sequences, approximately 22% seen once. The sample consisted of cultured PBMCs, taken from culture after CMV antigen stimulation. The chain is built from TRBV10-2 and TRBJ2-1, with 10 nucleotides matching TRBD2. The receptor's source is a human donor in good health (CMV status not recorded). Some clones in this sample may be carry-over from other donors' samples. The CDR3: CASRLAGAGEQFF. CDR3 nucleotides: TGCGCCAGCAGGCTAGCGGGAGCTGGTGAGCAGTTCTTC.